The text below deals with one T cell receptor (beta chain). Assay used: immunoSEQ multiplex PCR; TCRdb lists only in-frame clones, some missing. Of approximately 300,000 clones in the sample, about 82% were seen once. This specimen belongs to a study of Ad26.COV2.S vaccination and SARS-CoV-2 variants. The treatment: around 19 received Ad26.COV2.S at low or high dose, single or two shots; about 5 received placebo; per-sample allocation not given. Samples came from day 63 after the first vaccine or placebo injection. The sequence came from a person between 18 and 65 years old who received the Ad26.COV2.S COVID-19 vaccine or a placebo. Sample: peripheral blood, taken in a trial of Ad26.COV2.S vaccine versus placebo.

This chain's CDR3 is CALDRRFLDYGYTF. The CDR3 DNA reads as TGTGCCCTAGATAGGAGGTTCTTGGACTATGGCTACACCTTC. This chain links TRBV2 with TRBJ1-2; no definite D call. V was cut by 11 bases and J by 3 bases, with 19 bases left in between. The V gene's germline CDR1 is SNHLY and CDR2 FYNNEI. The CDR3 is 14 residues long.